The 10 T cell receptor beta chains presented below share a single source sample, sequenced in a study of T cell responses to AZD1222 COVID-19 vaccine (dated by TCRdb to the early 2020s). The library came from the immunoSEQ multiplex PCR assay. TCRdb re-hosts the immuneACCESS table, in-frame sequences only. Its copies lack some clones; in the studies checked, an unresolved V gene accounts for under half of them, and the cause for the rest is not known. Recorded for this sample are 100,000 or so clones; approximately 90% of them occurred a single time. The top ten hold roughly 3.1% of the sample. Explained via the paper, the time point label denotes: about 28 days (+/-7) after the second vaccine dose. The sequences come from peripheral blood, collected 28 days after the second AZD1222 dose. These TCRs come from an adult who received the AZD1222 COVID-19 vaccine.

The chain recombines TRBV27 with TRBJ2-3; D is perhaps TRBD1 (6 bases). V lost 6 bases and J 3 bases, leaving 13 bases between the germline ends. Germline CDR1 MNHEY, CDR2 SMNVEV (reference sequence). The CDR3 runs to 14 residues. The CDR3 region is CASSKVRGTDTQYF. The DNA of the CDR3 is TGTGCCAGCAGCAAGGTGAGGGGGACAGATACGCAGTATTTT.

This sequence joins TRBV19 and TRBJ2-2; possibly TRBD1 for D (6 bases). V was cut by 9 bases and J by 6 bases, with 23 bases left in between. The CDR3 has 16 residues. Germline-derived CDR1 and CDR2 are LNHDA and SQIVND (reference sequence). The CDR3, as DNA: TGTGCCAGCAAGGGGGTGGGGACCACCTTCGCCGGGGAGCTGTTTTTT. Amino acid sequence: CASKGVGTTFAGELFF.

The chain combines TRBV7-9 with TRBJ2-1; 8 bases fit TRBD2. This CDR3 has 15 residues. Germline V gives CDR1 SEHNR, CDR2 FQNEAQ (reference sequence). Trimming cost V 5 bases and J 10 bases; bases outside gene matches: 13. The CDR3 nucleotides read TGTGCCAGCAGCCTTAGCGGGACACCCGCAATCGAGCAGTTCTTC. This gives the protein CASSLSGTPAIEQFF.

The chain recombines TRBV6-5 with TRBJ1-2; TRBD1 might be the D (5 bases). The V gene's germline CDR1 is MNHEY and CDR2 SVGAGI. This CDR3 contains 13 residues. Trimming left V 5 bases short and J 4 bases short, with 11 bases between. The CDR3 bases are TGTGCCAGCAGTCCGACAGTAGTCTATGGCTACACCTTC. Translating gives CASSPTVVYGYTF.

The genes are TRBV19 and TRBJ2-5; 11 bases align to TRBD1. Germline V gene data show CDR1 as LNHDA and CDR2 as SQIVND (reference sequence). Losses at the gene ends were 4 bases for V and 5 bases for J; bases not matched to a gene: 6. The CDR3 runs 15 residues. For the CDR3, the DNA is TGTGCCAGTAGTACTCGGACAGGGGGCCGGGAGACCCAGTACTTC. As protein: CASSTRTGGRETQYF.

The CDR3 DNA follows: TGCGCCAGCAGCTTGGCCGGGTGGACGAACACTGAAGCTTTCTTT. Protein sequence: CASSLAGWTNTEAFF. The chain combines TRBV5-1 with TRBJ1-1; unclear D gene. The germline CDR1 and CDR2 sequences are SGHRS and YFSETQ. The V end lost 0 bases, the J end lost 1 base, and 10 bases lay between the germline ends. This CDR3 contains 15 residues.

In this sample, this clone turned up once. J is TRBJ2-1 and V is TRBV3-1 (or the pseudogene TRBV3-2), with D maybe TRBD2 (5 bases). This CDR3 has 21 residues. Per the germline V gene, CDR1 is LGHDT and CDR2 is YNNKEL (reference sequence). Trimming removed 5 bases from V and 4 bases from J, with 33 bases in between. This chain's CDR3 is CASSKSVRTGEGIMTYNEQFF. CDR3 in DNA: TGTGCCAGCAGCAAAAGCGTAAGGACCGGGGAAGGTATCATGACTTACAATGAGCAGTTCTTC.

CDR3 residues: CASSLAPENSPLHF. In DNA, the CDR3 is TGTGCCAGCAGTCTGGCGCCTGAAAATTCACCCCTCCACTTT. V is TRBV7-2 and J is TRBJ1-6; D is uncertain. V shed 6 bases and J shed 7 bases, with 13 bases lying between them. Germline V gives CDR1 SGHTA, CDR2 FQGNSA. The CDR3 is 14 amino acids.

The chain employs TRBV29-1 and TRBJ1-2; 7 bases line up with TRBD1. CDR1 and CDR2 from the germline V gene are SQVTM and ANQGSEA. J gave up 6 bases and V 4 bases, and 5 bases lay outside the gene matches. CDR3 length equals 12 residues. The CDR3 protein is CSVVTGAHGYTF. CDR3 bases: TGCAGCGTTGTCACAGGGGCCCATGGCTACACCTTC.

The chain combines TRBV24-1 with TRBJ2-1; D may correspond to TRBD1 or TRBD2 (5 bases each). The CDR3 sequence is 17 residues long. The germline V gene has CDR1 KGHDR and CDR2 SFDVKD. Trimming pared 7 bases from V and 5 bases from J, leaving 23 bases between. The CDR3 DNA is TGTGCCACCAGACACCGGGACCCCGGAGGAGGTGACAATGAGCAGTTCTTC. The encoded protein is CATRHRDPGGGDNEQFF.